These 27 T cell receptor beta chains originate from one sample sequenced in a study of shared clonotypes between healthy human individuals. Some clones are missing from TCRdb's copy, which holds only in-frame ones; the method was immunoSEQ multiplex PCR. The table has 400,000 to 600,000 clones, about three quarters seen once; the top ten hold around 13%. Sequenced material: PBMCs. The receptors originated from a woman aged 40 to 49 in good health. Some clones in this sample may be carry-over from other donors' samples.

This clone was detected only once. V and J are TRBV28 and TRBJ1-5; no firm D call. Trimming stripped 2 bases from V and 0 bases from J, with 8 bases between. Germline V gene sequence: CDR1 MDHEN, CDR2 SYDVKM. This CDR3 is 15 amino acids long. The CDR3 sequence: CASSLGAYSNQPQHF. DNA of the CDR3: TGTGCCAGCAGTTTAGGCGCGTATAGCAATCAGCCCCAGCATTTT.

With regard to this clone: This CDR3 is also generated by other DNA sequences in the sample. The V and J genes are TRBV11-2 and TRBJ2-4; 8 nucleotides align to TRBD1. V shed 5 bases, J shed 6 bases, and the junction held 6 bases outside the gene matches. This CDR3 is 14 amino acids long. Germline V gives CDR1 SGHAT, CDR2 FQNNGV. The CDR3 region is CASSPGGWGNIQYF. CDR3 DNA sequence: TGTGCCAGCAGCCCAGGGGGCTGGGGAAACATTCAGTACTTC.

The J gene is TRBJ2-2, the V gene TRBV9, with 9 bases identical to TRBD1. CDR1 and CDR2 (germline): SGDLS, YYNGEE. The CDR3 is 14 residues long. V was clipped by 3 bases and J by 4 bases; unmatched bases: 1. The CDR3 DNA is TGTGCCAGCAGCGCGACAGGGGGCACCGGGGAGCTGTTTTTT. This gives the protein CASSATGGTGELFF.

The CDR3 spells CATSSSGFSYTEAFF. In DNA form, the CDR3 reads TGTGCCACCAGCAGTTCAGGGTTTTCCTACACTGAAGCTTTCTTT. The chain links TRBV15 to TRBJ1-1; weak D call: TRBD1 (5 bases). The V and J ends lost 3 bases and 3 bases respectively, with 14 bases between them. Germline V lookup: CDR1 LNHNV, CDR2 YYDKDF (reference sequence). CDR3 length: 15 amino acids.

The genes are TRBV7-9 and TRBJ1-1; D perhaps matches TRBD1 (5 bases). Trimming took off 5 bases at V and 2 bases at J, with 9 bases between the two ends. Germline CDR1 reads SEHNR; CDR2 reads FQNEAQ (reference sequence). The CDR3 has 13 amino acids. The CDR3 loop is CASSQTENTEAFF. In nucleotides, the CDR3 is TGTGCCAGCAGCCAGACAGAAAACACTGAAGCTTTCTTT.

The CDR3 region has the DNA TGTGCCAGCAGCTATTGGGGGGGCGATGAGCAGTTCTTC. Translated: CASSYWGGDEQFF. The rearrangement links TRBV6-5 to TRBJ2-1; tentatively, D is TRBD2 (7 bases). CDR1 is MNHEY and CDR2 is SVGAGI in the germline V gene. Trimming removed 6 bases from V and 8 bases from J, with 14 bases in between. There are 13 residues in the CDR3.

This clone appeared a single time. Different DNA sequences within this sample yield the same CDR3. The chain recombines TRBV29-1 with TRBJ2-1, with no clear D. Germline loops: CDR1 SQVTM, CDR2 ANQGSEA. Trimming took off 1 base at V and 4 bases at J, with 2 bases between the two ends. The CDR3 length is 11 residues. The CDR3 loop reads CSVEGYNEQFF. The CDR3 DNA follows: TGCAGCGTTGAAGGGTACAATGAGCAGTTCTTC.

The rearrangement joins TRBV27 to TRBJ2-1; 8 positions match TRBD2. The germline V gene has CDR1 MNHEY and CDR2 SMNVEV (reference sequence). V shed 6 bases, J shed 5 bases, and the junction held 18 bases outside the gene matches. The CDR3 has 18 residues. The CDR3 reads CASSPPPGRAGAHNEQFF. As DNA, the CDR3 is TGTGCCAGCAGCCCCCCCCCTGGGCGAGCGGGAGCTCACAATGAGCAGTTCTTC.

The CDR3 DNA reads as TGTGCCAGTGAGGGACTAGCGGGTCACAATGAGCAGTTCTTC. It encodes CASEGLAGHNEQFF. The rearrangement uses TRBV2 and TRBJ2-1; TRBD2 aligns across 12 bases. CDR3 length equals 14 residues. CDR1 and CDR2 from the germline V gene are SNHLY and FYNNEI. The trim removed 9 bases at V and 5 bases at J, leaving 5 bases unmatched.

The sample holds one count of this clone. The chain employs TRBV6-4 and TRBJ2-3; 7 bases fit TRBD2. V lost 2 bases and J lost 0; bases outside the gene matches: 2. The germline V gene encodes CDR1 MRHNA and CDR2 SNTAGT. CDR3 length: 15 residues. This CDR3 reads CASSDERGSTDTQYF. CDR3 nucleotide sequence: TGTGCCAGCAGTGACGAGCGGGGAAGCACAGATACGCAGTATTTT.

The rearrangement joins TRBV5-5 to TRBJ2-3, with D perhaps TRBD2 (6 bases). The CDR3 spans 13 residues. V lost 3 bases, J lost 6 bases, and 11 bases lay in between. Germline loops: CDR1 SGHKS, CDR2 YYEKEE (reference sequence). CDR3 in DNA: TGTGCCAGCAGCTGGGGCGGGGATGATACGCAGTATTTT. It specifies CASSWGGDDTQYF.

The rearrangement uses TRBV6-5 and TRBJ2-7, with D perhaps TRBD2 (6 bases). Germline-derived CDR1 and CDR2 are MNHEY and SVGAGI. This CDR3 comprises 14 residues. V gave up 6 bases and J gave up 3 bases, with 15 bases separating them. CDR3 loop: CASSWDRESYEQYF. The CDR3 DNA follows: TGTGCCAGCAGCTGGGACCGGGAGAGCTACGAGCAGTACTTC.

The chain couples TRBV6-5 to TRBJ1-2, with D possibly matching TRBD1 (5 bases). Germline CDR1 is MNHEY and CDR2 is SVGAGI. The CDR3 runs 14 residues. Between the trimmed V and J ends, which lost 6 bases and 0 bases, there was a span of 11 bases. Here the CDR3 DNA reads TGTGCCAGCAGCACGGGACGCACTAACTATGGCTACACCTTC. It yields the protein CASSTGRTNYGYTF.

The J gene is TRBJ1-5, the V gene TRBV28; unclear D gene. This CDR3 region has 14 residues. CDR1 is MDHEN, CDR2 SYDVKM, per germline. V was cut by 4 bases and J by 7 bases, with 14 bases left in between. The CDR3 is CASSSAVLGQPQHF. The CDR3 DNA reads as TGTGCCAGCAGTTCCGCCGTCCTGGGCCAGCCCCAGCATTTT.

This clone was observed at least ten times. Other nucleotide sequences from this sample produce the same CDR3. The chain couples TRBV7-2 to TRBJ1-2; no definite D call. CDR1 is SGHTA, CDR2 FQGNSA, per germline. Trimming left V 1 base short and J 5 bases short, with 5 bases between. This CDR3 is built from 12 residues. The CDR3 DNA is TGTGCCAGCAGCTTAGTGGGGTATGGCTACACCTTC. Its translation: CASSLVGYGYTF.

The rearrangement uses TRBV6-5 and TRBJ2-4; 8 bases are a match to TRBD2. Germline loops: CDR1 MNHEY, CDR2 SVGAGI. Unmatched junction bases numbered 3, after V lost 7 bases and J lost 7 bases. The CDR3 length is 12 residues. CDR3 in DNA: TGTGCCAGCACGAGCGGGAGCAACATTCAGTACTTC. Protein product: CASTSGSNIQYF.

The CDR3 DNA sequence: TGTGCCAGCAGTTATCGAGGACAGGGGGGAAACATTCAGTACTTC. Translated, it gives CASSYRGQGGNIQYF. The gene calls are TRBV27 and TRBJ2-4, with 10 bases identical to TRBD1. With V trimmed by 4 bases and J by 6 bases, 6 bases remained unmatched. There are 15 residues in the CDR3. The germline CDR1 and CDR2 sequences are MNHEY and SMNVEV (reference sequence).

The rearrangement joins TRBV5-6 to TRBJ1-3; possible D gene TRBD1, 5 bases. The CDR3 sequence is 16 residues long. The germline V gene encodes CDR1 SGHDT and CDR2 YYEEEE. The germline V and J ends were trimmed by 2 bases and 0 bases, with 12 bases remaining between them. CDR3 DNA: TGTGCCAGCAGCTTACGAGGGGCCAGCTCTGGAAACACCATATATTTT. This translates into CASSLRGASSGNTIYF.

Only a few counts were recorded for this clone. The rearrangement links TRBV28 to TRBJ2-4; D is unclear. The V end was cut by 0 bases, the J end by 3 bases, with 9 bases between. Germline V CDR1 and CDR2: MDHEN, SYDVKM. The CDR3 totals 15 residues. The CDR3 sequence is CASSLWDLGKNIQYF. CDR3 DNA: TGTGCCAGCAGTTTATGGGATTTAGGCAAAAACATTCAGTACTTC.

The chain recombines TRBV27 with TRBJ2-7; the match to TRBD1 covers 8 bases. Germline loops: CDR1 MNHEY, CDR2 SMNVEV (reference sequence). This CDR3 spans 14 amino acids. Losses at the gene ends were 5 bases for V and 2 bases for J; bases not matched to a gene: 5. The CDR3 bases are TGTGCCAGCAGTCTGACAGGGGACCCCTACGAGCAGTACTTC. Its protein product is CASSLTGDPYEQYF.

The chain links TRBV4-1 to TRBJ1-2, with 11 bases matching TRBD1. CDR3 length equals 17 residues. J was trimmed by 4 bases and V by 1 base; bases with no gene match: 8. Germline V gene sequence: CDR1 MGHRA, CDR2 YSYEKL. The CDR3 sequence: CASSQGSGTGGLYGYTF. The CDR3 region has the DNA TGCGCCAGCAGCCAAGGATCCGGGACAGGGGGTCTCTATGGCTACACCTTC.

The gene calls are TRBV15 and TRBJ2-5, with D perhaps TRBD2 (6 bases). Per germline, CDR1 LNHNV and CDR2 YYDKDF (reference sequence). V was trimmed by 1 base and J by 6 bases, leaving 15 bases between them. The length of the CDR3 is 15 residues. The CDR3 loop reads CATSRAGTPTKTQYF. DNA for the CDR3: TGTGCCACCAGCAGAGCCGGGACTCCCACCAAGACCCAGTACTTC.

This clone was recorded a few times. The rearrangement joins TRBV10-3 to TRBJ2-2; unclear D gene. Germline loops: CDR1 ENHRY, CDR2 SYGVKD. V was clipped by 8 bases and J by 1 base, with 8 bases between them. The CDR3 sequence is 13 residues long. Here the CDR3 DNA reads TGTGCCATCGCCGCTGGGAACACCGGGGAGCTGTTTTTT. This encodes CAIAAGNTGELFF.

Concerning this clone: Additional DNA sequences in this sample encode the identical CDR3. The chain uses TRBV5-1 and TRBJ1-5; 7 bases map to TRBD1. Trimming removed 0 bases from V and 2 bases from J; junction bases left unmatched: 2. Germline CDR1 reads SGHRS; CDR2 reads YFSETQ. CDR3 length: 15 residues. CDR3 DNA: TGCGCCAGCAGCTTGGATGGACAGGGCAATCAGCCCCAGCATTTT. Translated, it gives CASSLDGQGNQPQHF.

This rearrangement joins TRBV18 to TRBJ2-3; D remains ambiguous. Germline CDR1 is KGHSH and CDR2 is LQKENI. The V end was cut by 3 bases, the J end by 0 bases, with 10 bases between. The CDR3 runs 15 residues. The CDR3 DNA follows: TGTGCCAGCTCACCGGGCTGGGCTAGCACAGATACGCAGTATTTT. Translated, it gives CASSPGWASTDTQYF.

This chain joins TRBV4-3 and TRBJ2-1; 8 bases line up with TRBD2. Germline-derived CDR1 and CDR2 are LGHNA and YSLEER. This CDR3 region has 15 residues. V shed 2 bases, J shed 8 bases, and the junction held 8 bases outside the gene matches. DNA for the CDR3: TGCGCCAGCAGCCAACCCGGGACTAGGGCCCATGAGCAGTTCTTC. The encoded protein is CASSQPGTRAHEQFF.

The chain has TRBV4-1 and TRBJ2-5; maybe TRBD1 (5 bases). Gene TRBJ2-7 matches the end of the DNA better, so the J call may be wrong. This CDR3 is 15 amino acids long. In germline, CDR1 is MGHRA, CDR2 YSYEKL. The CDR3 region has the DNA TGCGCCAGCAGCCAAGGCCCTGCTCAGGGTAGCGAGCAGTACTTC. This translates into CASSQGPAQGSEQYF.